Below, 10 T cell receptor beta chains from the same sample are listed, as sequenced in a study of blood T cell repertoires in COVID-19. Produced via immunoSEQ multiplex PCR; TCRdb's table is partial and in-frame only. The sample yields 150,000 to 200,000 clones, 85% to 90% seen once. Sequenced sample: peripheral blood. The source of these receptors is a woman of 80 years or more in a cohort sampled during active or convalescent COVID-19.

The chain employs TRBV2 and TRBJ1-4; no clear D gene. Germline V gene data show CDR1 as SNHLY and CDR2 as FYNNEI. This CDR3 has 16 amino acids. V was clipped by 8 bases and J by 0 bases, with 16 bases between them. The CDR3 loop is CASRALIGSTNEKLFF. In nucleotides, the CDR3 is TGTGCCAGCCGCGCCCTGATCGGGTCAACTAATGAAAAACTGTTTTTT.

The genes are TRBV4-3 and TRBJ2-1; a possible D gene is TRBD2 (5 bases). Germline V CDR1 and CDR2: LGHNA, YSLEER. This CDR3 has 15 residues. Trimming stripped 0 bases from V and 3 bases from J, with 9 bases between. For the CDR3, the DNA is TGCGCCAGCAGCCAAGATCCGGGAAACTACAATGAGCAGTTCTTC. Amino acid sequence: CASSQDPGNYNEQFF.

The CDR3 loop reads CASSQVVDSYLNSPLHF. The CDR3 DNA sequence: TGTGCCAGCAGCCAAGTGGTGGACAGCTACCTTAATTCACCCCTCCACTTT. This chain joins TRBV3-1 (or the pseudogene TRBV3-2) and TRBJ1-6; D possibly corresponds to TRBD1 (6 bases). The CDR3 extends over 17 amino acids. CDR1 is LGHDT and CDR2 is YNNKEL in the germline V gene (reference sequence). V dropped 1 base and J dropped 6 bases, with 16 bases sitting between them.

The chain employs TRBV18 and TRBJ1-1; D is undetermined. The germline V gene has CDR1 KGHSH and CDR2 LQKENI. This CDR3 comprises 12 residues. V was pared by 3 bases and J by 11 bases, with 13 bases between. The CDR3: CASSPRSGNAFF. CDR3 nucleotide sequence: TGTGCCAGCTCACCTCGATCGGGGAACGCTTTCTTT.

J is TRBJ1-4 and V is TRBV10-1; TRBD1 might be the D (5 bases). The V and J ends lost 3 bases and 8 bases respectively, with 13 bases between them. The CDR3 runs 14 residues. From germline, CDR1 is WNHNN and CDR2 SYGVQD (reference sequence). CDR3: CASSEGGAREKLFF. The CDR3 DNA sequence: TGCGCCAGCAGTGAAGGAGGGGCCCGGGAAAAACTGTTTTTT.

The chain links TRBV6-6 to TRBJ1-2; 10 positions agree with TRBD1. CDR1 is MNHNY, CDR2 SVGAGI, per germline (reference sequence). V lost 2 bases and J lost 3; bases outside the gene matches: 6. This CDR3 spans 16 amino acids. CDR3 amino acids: CASSYTGTGVDYGYTF. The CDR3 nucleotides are TGTGCCAGCAGTTACACCGGGACAGGGGTAGACTATGGCTACACCTTC.

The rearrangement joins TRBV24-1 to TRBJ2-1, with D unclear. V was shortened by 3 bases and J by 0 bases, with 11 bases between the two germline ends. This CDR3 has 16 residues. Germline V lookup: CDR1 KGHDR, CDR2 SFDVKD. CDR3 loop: CATSDPGWSSYNEQFF. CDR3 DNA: TGTGCCACCAGTGATCCCGGGTGGAGCTCCTACAATGAGCAGTTCTTC.

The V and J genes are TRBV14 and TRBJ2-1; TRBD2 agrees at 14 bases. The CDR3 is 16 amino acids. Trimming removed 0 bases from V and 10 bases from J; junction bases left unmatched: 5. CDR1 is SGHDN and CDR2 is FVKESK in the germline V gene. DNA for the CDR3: TGTGCCAGCAGCCAAGACCTGGGACTAGCGGGAGAAGAGCAGTTCTTC. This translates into CASSQDLGLAGEEQFF.

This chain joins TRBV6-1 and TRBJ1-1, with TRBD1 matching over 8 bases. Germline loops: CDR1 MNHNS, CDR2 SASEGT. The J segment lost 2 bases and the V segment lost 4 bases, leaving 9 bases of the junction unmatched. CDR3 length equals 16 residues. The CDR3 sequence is CASSAGGAGYNTEAFF. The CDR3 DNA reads TGTGCCAGCAGTGCAGGGGGCGCGGGGTACAACACTGAAGCTTTCTTT.

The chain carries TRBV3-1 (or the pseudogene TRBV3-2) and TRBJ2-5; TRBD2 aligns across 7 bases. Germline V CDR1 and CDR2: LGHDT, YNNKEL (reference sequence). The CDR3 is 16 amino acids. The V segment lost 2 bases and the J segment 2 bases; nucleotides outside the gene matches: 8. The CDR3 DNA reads TGTGCCAGCAGCCAATGGTCGGGAGCGGGGCAAGAGACCCAGTACTTC. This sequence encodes CASSQWSGAGQETQYF.